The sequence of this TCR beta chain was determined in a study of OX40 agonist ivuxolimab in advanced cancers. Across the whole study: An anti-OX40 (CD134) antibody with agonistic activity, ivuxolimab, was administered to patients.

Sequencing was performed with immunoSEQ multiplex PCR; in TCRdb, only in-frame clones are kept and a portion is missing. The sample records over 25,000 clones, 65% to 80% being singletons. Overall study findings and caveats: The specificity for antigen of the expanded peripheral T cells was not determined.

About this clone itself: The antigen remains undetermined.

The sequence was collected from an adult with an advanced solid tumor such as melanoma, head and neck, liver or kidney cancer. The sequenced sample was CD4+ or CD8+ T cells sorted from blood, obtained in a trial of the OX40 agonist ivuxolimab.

CDR3 sequence reads: CASRTSGNTIYF. The CDR3 DNA reads TGTGCCAGCAGGACCTCTGGAAACACCATATATTTT. V gene TRBV6-5 combines with J gene TRBJ1-3; no reliable D call. Trimming removed 6 bases at V and 0 bases at J, with 3 bases between. Germline CDR1 and CDR2: MNHEY and SVGAGI. This CDR3 has 12 amino acids.